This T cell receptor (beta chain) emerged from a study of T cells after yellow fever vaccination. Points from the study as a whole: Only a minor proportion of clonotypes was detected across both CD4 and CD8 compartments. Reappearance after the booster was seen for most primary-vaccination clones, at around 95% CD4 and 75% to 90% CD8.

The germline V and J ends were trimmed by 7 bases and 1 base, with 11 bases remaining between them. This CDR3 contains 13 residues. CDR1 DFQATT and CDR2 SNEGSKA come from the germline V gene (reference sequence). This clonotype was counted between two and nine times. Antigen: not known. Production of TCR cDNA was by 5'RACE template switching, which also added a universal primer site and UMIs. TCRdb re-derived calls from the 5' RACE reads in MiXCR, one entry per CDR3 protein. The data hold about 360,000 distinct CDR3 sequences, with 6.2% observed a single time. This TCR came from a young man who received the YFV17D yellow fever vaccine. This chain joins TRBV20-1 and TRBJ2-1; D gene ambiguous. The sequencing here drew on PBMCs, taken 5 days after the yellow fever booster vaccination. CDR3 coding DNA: TGCAGTGTGGCGGTTATTTCCTACAATGAGCAGTTCTTC. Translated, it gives CSVAVISYNEQFF.